Following are 8 T cell receptor beta chains from one sample sequenced in a study of shared clonotypes between healthy human individuals. The table came from immunoSEQ multiplex PCR; TCRdb's copy has only in-frame clones and leaves some out. There are approximately 500,000 clones in the sample; 90% to 96% occur only once, and less than 0.06% lies in the top ten. The sample comprised naive CD4+ T cells sorted from blood. Noted subset: CD45RA+ positively selected. These receptors all stem from a young woman in good health.

The rearrangement links TRBV4-2 to TRBJ2-5; no clear D. With 3 bases removed from V and 5 bases from J, the gap between germline ends came to 10 bases. The CDR3 totals 13 residues. CDR1 is LGHNA, CDR2 YNFKEQ, per germline. The CDR3 region is CASSQGPGETQYF. For the CDR3, the DNA is TGTGCCAGCAGCCAGGGTCCAGGCGAGACCCAGTACTTC.

DNA for the CDR3: TGTGCCAGCAGTTTGGCGGGGGCGTTTGTCTACGAGCAGTACTTC. This translates into CASSLAGAFVYEQYF. The V and J genes are TRBV28 and TRBJ2-7, with a possible D match to TRBD2 (7 bases). The germline V gene has CDR1 MDHEN and CDR2 SYDVKM. The ends were cut back, 3 bases at V and 3 bases at J, with 15 bases in the middle. The CDR3 contains 15 residues.

The J gene is TRBJ2-7, the V gene TRBV7-2; 11 bases agree with TRBD2. V shed 6 bases and J 3 bases; nucleotides not matched to a gene: 7. CDR1 SGHTA and CDR2 FQGNSA come from the germline V gene. CDR3 length: 15 residues. The CDR3 region is CASSPSGRPGYEQYF. CDR3 bases: TGTGCCAGCAGTCCTAGCGGGAGGCCGGGCTACGAGCAGTACTTC.

The CDR3 DNA reads as TGTGCCAGCAGCCGGACTAGCGGAACTAGCACAGATACGCAGTATTTT. Its protein product is CASSRTSGTSTDTQYF. The chain has TRBV5-4 and TRBJ2-3; 10 nucleotides align to TRBD2. Germline V gives CDR1 SGHNT, CDR2 YYREEE (reference sequence). The CDR3 loop spans 16 amino acids. V gave up 4 bases and J gave up 0 bases; unmatched junction bases: 5.

This chain links TRBV27 with TRBJ2-5, with 9 bases that match TRBD2. Matching the DNA end better, TRBJ2-7 makes the J call doubtful. Per germline, CDR1 MNHEY and CDR2 SMNVEV (reference sequence). The CDR3 runs 15 residues. In DNA, the CDR3 is TGTGCCAGCAGTCGAGCCTTAGCGGGAGTCTACGAGCAGTACTTC. This gives the protein CASSRALAGVYEQYF.

In nucleotides, the CDR3 is TGTGCCAGCAGTGGAGGACAGGGGGCTGGAGAGACCCAGTACTTC. Protein: CASSGGQGAGETQYF. The gene calls are TRBV2 and TRBJ2-5, with 11 bases fitting TRBD1. CDR1 is SNHLY and CDR2 is FYNNEI in the germline V gene. Trimming took 4 bases from V and 4 from J; bases not matched to a gene: 5. The CDR3 runs to 15 residues.

The V call is TRBV7-9, the J call TRBJ2-7, with a possible D match to TRBD2 (5 bases). This CDR3 contains 14 residues. V shed 0 bases and J shed 0 bases, with 6 bases lying between them. In germline, CDR1 is SEHNR, CDR2 FQNEAQ (reference sequence). CDR3 DNA sequence: TGTGCCAGCAGCTTAGCTAGCGTCTCCTACGAGCAGTACTTC. Translation gives CASSLASVSYEQYF.

The chain recombines TRBV11-1 with TRBJ2-2, with 7 bases lining up with TRBD2. Germline V gene sequence: CDR1 SGHAT, CDR2 FQDESV (reference sequence). The CDR3 is 16 residues long. Trimming cost V 2 bases and J 6 bases; bases outside gene matches: 9. As DNA, the CDR3 is TGTGCCAGCAGCTTACTCGGACTAGATTACGCCGGGGAGCTGTTTTTT. Translating it yields CASSLLGLDYAGELFF.